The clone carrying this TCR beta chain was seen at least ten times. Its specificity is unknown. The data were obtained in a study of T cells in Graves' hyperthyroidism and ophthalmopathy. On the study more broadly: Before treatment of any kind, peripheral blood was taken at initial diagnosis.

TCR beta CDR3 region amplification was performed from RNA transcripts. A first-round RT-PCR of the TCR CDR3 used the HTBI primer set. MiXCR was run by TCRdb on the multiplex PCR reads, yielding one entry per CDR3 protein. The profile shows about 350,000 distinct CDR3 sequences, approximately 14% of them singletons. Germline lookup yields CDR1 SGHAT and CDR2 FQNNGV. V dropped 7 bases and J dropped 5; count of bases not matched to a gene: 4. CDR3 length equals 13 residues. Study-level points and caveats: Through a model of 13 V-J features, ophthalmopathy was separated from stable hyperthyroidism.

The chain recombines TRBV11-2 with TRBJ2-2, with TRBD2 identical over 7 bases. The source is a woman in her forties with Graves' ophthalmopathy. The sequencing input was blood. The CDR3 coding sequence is TGTGCCAGCACTCTGGGGGGGACCGGGGAGCTGTTTTTT. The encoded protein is CASTLGGTGELFF.